This TCR beta chain was captured by sequencing in a study of cytomegalovirus exposure and HLA in healthy donors. From germline, CDR1 is MGHRA and CDR2 YSYEKL. The V end was cut by 1 base, the J end by 9 bases, with 12 bases between. This CDR3 is built from 13 residues. The PCR had 60 Vbeta and 13 Jbeta primers. The assay was immunoSEQ multiplex PCR, and TCRdb's table has in-frame clones only and misses some. The sample lists about 73,000 clones; around 75% were seen once. This clone was recorded a few times. What was sequenced was PBMCs. The V gene is TRBV4-1, the J gene TRBJ1-1, with D possibly TRBD1 on 5 matching bases. This TCR was recovered from a man in his 70s in good health and CMV-seronegative. The CDR3 nucleotides read TGCGCCAGCAGCCAAGCCCAGGGTATCAAAGCTTTCTTT. Its protein product is CASSQAQGIKAFF.